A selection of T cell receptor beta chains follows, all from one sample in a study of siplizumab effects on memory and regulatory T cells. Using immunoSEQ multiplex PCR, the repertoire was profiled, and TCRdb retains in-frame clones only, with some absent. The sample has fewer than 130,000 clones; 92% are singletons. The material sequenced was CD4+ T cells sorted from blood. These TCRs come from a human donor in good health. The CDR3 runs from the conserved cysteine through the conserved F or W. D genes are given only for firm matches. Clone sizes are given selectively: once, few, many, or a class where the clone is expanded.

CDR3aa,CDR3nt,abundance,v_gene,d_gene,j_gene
CASSENHLDGYTF,TGTGCCAGCAGTGAAAACCACCTGGATGGCTACACCTTC,.,TRBV6-1,.,TRBJ1-2
CASSPNPGTSSHEQYF,TGTGCCAGCAGTCCAAATCCCGGGACTAGTTCCCACGAGCAGTACTTC,.,TRBV11-2,TRBD2,TRBJ2-7
CASSARTGLGSPLHF,TGTGCCAGTAGTGCCCGGACAGGGCTCGGTTCACCCCTCCACTTT,.,TRBV19,TRBD1,TRBJ1-6
CASSPPGLNTGELFF,TGTGCCAGCAGTCCTCCGGGCCTCAACACCGGGGAGCTGTTTTTT,.,TRBV6-9,.,TRBJ2-2
CSVVGSSGSKETQYF,TGCAGCGTTGTAGGTTCGTCCGGGAGTAAGGAGACCCAGTACTTC,.,TRBV29-1,.,TRBJ2-5
CASSHFGRASYEQYF,TGTGCCAGCAGCCATTTCGGGAGGGCCTCCTACGAGCAGTACTTC,.,TRBV5-4,TRBD2,TRBJ2-7
CASNAQGYTGELFF,TGTGCCAGCAACGCACAGGGATACACCGGGGAGCTGTTTTTT,.,TRBV6-1,.,TRBJ2-2
CASSMGDRAGELFF,TGTGCCAGTAGTATGGGGGATCGGGCCGGGGAGCTGTTTTTT,.,TRBV19,.,TRBJ2-2
CASSQVEVEKLFF,TGCGCCAGCAGCCAAGTGGAGGTTGAAAAACTGTTTTTT,.,TRBV4-1,.,TRBJ1-4
CAWAPGLIETQYF,TGTGCCTGGGCGCCGGGACTCATTGAGACCCAGTACTTC,.,TRBV30,.,TRBJ2-5
CASSESGPNEKLFF,TGTGCCAGCAGTGAGTCAGGGCCTAATGAAAAACTGTTTTTT,.,TRBV6-1,.,TRBJ1-4
CASSPTLSGTDTQYF,TGTGCCAGCAGCCCAACTTTGAGCGGCACAGATACGCAGTATTTT,.,TRBV11-3,.,TRBJ2-3
CASRATWASYGYTF,TGTGCCAGCAGGGCCACGTGGGCCTCCTATGGCTACACCTTC,.,TRBV6-1,.,TRBJ1-2
CASRGGGGSASYEQYF,TGTGCCAGCCGAGGCGGGGGAGGATCCGCCTCTTACGAGCAGTACTTC,.,TRBV4-2,TRBD2,TRBJ2-7
CASSPGTDQETQYF,TGTGCCAGCAGCCCCGGGACAGATCAAGAGACCCAGTACTTC,once,TRBV5-4,TRBD1,TRBJ2-5
CASSYSAGGSTDTQYF,TGTGCCAGCAGTTACTCGGCGGGGGGGAGCACAGATACGCAGTATTTT,.,TRBV6-5,TRBD2,TRBJ2-3
CAIMASGRATYNEQFF,TGTGCCATCATGGCTAGCGGGAGGGCCACCTACAATGAGCAGTTCTTC,.,TRBV10-3,TRBD2,TRBJ2-1
CASSGGSTYEQYF,TGCGCCAGCAGCGGCGGGAGCACCTACGAGCAGTACTTC,.,TRBV5-1,TRBD2,TRBJ2-7
CASSTDRGRHTEAFF,TGTGCCAGCAGTACCGACAGGGGAAGGCACACTGAAGCTTTCTTT,.,TRBV6-5,TRBD1,TRBJ1-1
CASTSGGNTIYF,TGTGCCAGCACTTCAGGAGGAAACACCATATATTTT,.,TRBV2,.,TRBJ1-3
CASSFGTSGTRRGYEQYF,TGTGCCAGCAGCTTCGGGACTAGCGGTACCCGCCGTGGGTACGAGCAGTACTTC,.,TRBV7-2,TRBD2,TRBJ2-7
CASSLSSGSVYEQFF,TGTGCCAGCAGCTTAAGTAGCGGGAGTGTGTATGAGCAGTTCTTC,.,TRBV7-3,TRBD2,TRBJ2-1
CASSWDRLDYTF,TGTGCCAGCAGTTGGGACAGGCTAGACTACACCTTC,.,TRBV6-1,TRBD1,TRBJ1-2
CASSYPGGNDYGYTF,TGTGCCAGCAGTTACCCAGGGGGCAATGACTATGGCTACACCTTC,once,TRBV6-6,TRBD1,TRBJ1-2
CASKPSVSGANVLTF,TGCGCCAGCAAGCCCTCGGTCTCTGGGGCCAACGTCCTGACTTTC,.,TRBV5-1,.,TRBJ2-6
CASSGGLDYGYTF,TGCGCCAGCAGCGGAGGGCTGGACTATGGCTACACCTTC,.,TRBV5-1,.,TRBJ1-2
CASTSPGRRSYEQYF,TGTGCCAGCACCTCCCCCGGCAGGCGCTCCTACGAGCAGTACTTC,.,TRBV28,.,TRBJ2-7
CASTNPYRGRFGYTF,TGTGCCAGCACCAACCCATACAGGGGGCGTTTTGGCTACACCTTC,.,TRBV11-2,TRBD1,TRBJ1-2
CASSPSRTDYGYTF,TGTGCCAGCTCACCGTCCAGGACGGACTATGGCTACACCTTC,.,TRBV18,.,TRBJ1-2
CASDDNGEKLFF,TGTGCCAGCGACGATAACGGAGAAAAACTGTTTTTT,.,TRBV2,.,TRBJ1-4
CASSLSGLNTEAFF,TGCGCCAGCAGCTTGTCAGGGCTGAACACTGAAGCTTTCTTT,.,TRBV5-1,.,TRBJ1-1
CASSLLSDTEAFF,TGCGCCAGCAGCTTGTTGTCCGACACTGAAGCTTTCTTT,few,TRBV5-1,.,TRBJ1-1
CASSPPNSMNTEAFF,TGTGCCAGCTCACCCCCAAACTCCATGAACACTGAAGCTTTCTTT,.,TRBV18,.,TRBJ1-1
CASSKESGRVYNEQFF,TGTGCCAGTAGTAAAGAAAGCGGGAGGGTTTACAATGAGCAGTTCTTC,.,TRBV19,TRBD2,TRBJ2-1
CASSDTSGTDTQYF,TGCGCCAGCAGCGATACTAGCGGCACAGATACGCAGTATTTT,few,TRBV5-1,TRBD2,TRBJ2-3
CASSGTGANEKLFF,TGTGCCAGCAGTGGGACAGGGGCTAATGAAAAACTGTTTTTT,.,TRBV27,TRBD1,TRBJ1-4
CASSLNHAGHGLYEQYF,TGTGCCAGCAGCTTAAATCACGCGGGACATGGGCTCTACGAGCAGTACTTC,.,TRBV11-2,.,TRBJ2-7
CASSYAGPGSGNTIYF,TGTGCCAGCAGTTACGCAGGGCCGGGCTCTGGAAACACCATATATTTT,.,TRBV6-6,.,TRBJ1-3
CASSLLGGIHEQYF,TGTGCCAGCAGCCTCCTAGGAGGAATCCACGAGCAGTACTTC,.,TRBV11-2,.,TRBJ2-7
CATSVRLGETQYF,TGTGCCACCAGCGTCCGCCTGGGGGAGACCCAGTACTTC,.,TRBV15,.,TRBJ2-5
CASISFRTEAFF,TGTGCCAGCATTAGCTTCCGGACTGAAGCTTTCTTT,once,TRBV6-1,.,TRBJ1-1
CASSSPGPSDGYTF,TGCGCCAGCAGCTCCCCGGGGCCCTCTGATGGCTACACCTTC,once,TRBV5-1,.,TRBJ1-2
CSVEWPSPLYGQYF,TGCAGCGTTGAATGGCCGAGTCCCCTATACGGGCAGTACTTC,.,TRBV29-1,.,TRBJ2-7
CASSISLAGVPETQYF,TGTGCCAGTAGTATCTCCTTAGCGGGAGTTCCGGAGACCCAGTACTTC,.,TRBV19,TRBD2,TRBJ2-5
CASSLGRGGSYEQYF,TGTGCCAGCAGCTTAGGGCGGGGGGGCTCCTACGAGCAGTACTTC,.,TRBV7-6,TRBD2,TRBJ2-7
CASSFDGELFF,TGTGCCAGCAGCTTTGACGGGGAGCTGTTTTTT,.,TRBV7-2,.,TRBJ2-2
CASSGNGQPQHF,TGTGCCAGTAGTGGGAATGGGCAGCCCCAGCATTTT,.,TRBV19,.,TRBJ1-5
CASRLGSGNQPQHF,TGTGCCAGTAGGTTGGGCAGCGGCAATCAGCCCCAGCATTTT,.,TRBV19,.,TRBJ1-5
CASSGHNEQFF,TGTGCCAGCTCAGGCCACAATGAGCAGTTCTTC,.,TRBV18,.,TRBJ2-1
CASSLQGAGDTQYF,TGTGCCAGCAGTTTACAGGGGGCTGGTGATACGCAGTATTTT,.,TRBV6-5,TRBD1,TRBJ2-3
CASSQDSGSYTDTQYF,TGCGCCAGCAGCCAAGATAGTGGCAGCTACACAGATACGCAGTATTTT,once,TRBV4-1,.,TRBJ2-3
CASSSVGGEQYF,TGTGCCAGCAGCTCCGTCGGGGGCGAGCAGTACTTC,.,TRBV5-5,.,TRBJ2-7
CASNLAVLYEQYF,TGTGCCAGCAATTTAGCGGTACTTTACGAGCAGTACTTC,.,TRBV2,.,TRBJ2-7
CSARGNYEQYF,TGCAGTGCTAGAGGGAACTACGAGCAGTACTTC,.,TRBV20-1,.,TRBJ2-7